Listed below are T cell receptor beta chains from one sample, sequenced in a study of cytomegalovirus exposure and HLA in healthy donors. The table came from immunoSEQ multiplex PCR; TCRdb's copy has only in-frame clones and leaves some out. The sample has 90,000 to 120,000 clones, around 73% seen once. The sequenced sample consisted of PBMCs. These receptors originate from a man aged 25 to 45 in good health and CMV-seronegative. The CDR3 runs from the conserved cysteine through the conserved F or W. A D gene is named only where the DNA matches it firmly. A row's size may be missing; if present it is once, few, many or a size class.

TGTGCCAGCAGGTTGGGGGGGTCCTACGAGCAGTACTTC	CASRLGGSYEQYF	TRBV6-5	few	TRBJ2-7	TRBD2
TGTGCCAGCAAAAACGGACAGGGATGGATGGAAAAACTGTTTTTT	CASKNGQGWMEKLFF	TRBV2	NA	TRBJ1-4	TRBD1
TGTGCCAGCAGTTTATTTAGCGGCCACAATGAGCAGTTCTTC	CASSLFSGHNEQFF	TRBV6-1	few	TRBJ2-1	NA
TGTGCCAGCAGCACATCTAGGGACAGAAGGGCCCAAGAGACCCAGTACTTC	CASSTSRDRRAQETQYF	TRBV9	NA	TRBJ2-5	TRBD1
TGTGCCAGCAGCTTAGCTACAGGGGGCTGGCAGCCCCAGCATTTT	CASSLATGGWQPQHF	TRBV7-8	NA	TRBJ1-5	TRBD1
TGTGCCAGCGCCTTCATGCGGTTTGCGAACACCGGGGAGCTGTTTTTT	CASAFMRFANTGELFF	TRBV28	once	TRBJ2-2	NA
TGTGCCAGCAGTGAAGCTATAGGGCCGGGGGCAGATACGCAGTATTTT	CASSEAIGPGADTQYF	TRBV6-1	NA	TRBJ2-3	NA
TGTGCCTGGGGGGCCGGGGGGCAACAGTTCTTC	CAWGAGGQQFF	TRBV30	NA	TRBJ2-1	NA
TGCAGCGTCGTAAAGGTTTATGGAGACGAGCAGTACTTC	CSVVKVYGDEQYF	TRBV29-1	once	TRBJ2-7	NA
TGTGCCAGCTCAGACAGGGTCAATCAGCCCCAGCATTTT	CASSDRVNQPQHF	TRBV18	NA	TRBJ1-5	TRBD1
TGCGCCAGCAGCCCTAGGGGCCTAGCGGGGACCCGTGGGACCGGGGAGCTGTTTTTT	CASSPRGLAGTRGTGELFF	TRBV4-1	NA	TRBJ2-2	TRBD2
TGTGCCAGCAGCACCCAGGGGACAGGTAGAGGGGAAAAACTGTTTTTT	CASSTQGTGRGEKLFF	TRBV7-9	NA	TRBJ1-4	TRBD1
TGTGCCAGCAGCGTAGGTGGGACTAGCGGTATTTACGAGCAGTACTTC	CASSVGGTSGIYEQYF	TRBV9	NA	TRBJ2-7	TRBD2
TGTGCCAGCAGCCGCTCCTACGAGCAGTACTTC	CASSRSYEQYF	TRBV7-9	NA	TRBJ2-7	NA
TGTGCCAGCAGTAGGGGCACAGCCAACTATGGCTACACCTTC	CASSRGTANYGYTF	TRBV6-6	once	TRBJ1-2	NA
TGTGCCAGTAGTATGGGGCTGGGTAATGAAAAACTGTTTTTT	CASSMGLGNEKLFF	TRBV19	NA	TRBJ1-4	NA
TGCGCCAGCAGCGTCGGGACAGGGAGGAATCAGCCCCAGCATTTT	CASSVGTGRNQPQHF	TRBV5-1	NA	TRBJ1-5	TRBD1
TGTGCCACACTAACCGGGACAGGGTGTGGCTACACCTTC	CATLTGTGCGYTF	TRBV28	NA	TRBJ1-2	TRBD1
TGCGCCAGCAGCTTGGCTAGCGGGGGATCGAACACCGGGGAGCTGTTTTTT	CASSLASGGSNTGELFF	TRBV5-1	few	TRBJ2-2	TRBD2
TGTGCCAGCAGCTTCGGGACTCTGAACACCGGGGAGCTGTTTTTT	CASSFGTLNTGELFF	TRBV5-4	few	TRBJ2-2	NA
TGTGCCAGCAGCGGCGGACAGGGAGGTGAGCAGTTCTTC	CASSGGQGGEQFF	TRBV5-4	NA	TRBJ2-1	TRBD1
TGTGCCAGCACCCTTCTATTTGACAGACTGAACACTGAAGCTTTCTTT	CASTLLFDRLNTEAFF	TRBV6-6	NA	TRBJ1-1	NA
TGTGCCAGCAGTTTGCGGACTAGCGGGAGGGGGAGCTCCTACGAGCAGTACTTC	CASSLRTSGRGSSYEQYF	TRBV27	NA	TRBJ2-7	TRBD2
TGTGCCAGCAGTTACTCGAACAGGGGGCCCTACAATGAGCAGTTCTTC	CASSYSNRGPYNEQFF	TRBV6-5	NA	TRBJ2-1	TRBD1
TGTGCCAGCAGTCGAGGCGGGGCGGGGGGCCCCTACGAGCAGTACTTC	CASSRGGAGGPYEQYF	TRBV5-6	NA	TRBJ2-7	TRBD2
TGTGCCAGCAGTTTCGAACTAGCGGGGGGGCCCGGTGCCCAAGAGACCCAGTACTTC	CASSFELAGGPGAQETQYF	TRBV28	few	TRBJ2-5	TRBD2
TGTGCCAGCTCACCGGTCAGCCAAGAGACCCAGTACTTC	CASSPVSQETQYF	TRBV18	NA	TRBJ2-5	NA
TGTGCCAGCTCGGGACTAGCGGGGGGGAATTTGTTGGCCAACGTCCTGACTTTC	CASSGLAGGNLLANVLTF	TRBV2	NA	TRBJ2-6	TRBD2
TGTGCCAGTAGTACACGGACAGCGTTTGGTCAGCCCCAGCATTTT	CASSTRTAFGQPQHF	TRBV19	NA	TRBJ1-5	NA
TGCGCCACCCGGGACAGGGGGGCCACAGATACGCAGTATTTT	CATRDRGATDTQYF	TRBV5-1	NA	TRBJ2-3	TRBD1
TGTGCCAGCAGCTTGCGTGCGGGCGGGAGCTCCTACGAGCAGTACTTC	CASSLRAGGSSYEQYF	TRBV7-6	NA	TRBJ2-7	TRBD2
TGTGCCAGTAGTACGACAGTGTCCCCTGGCTACACCTTC	CASSTTVSPGYTF	TRBV19	few	TRBJ1-2	NA
TGTGCCAGCTCACCACTCCTCCGGGACAGGGCCTACGAGCAGTACTTC	CASSPLLRDRAYEQYF	TRBV18	NA	TRBJ2-7	TRBD1
TGTGCCAGCAGCTTAGAATTTACGACACTCACGGATAATTCACCCCTCCACTTT	CASSLEFTTLTDNSPLHF	TRBV7-9	NA	TRBJ1-6	NA
TGTGCCAGCAGCTTAAGGGCAGGGGGCCCAGAGACCCAGTACTTC	CASSLRAGGPETQYF	TRBV7-7	NA	TRBJ2-5	TRBD1
TGTGCCTGGAAAAAGGACTCTAACACCGGGGAGCTGTTTTTT	CAWKKDSNTGELFF	TRBV30	NA	TRBJ2-2	NA
TGTGCCAGCAGCTTGGAAGCGGCGCCCGCAAACACTGAAGCTTTCTTT	CASSLEAAPANTEAFF	TRBV5-4	NA	TRBJ1-1	NA
TGTGCCAGCAGTTCGTCACAGGGGGCTAACTATGGCTACACCTTC	CASSSSQGANYGYTF	TRBV6-6	once	TRBJ1-2	TRBD1
TGTGCCAGCAGTTCTCAGGGGGCCCTCTCCTACGAGCAGTACTTC	CASSSQGALSYEQYF	TRBV28	medium-sized	TRBJ2-7	TRBD1
TGTGCCAGTACTATGCGTGGAGGGGGGGGCACAGATACGCAGTATTTT	CASTMRGGGGTDTQYF	TRBV19	NA	TRBJ2-3	NA
TGCAGCGTTGTTGGAAGGGGTTCTGAAGAAAAACTGTTTTTT	CSVVGRGSEEKLFF	TRBV29-1	NA	TRBJ1-4	NA
TGTGCTAGTGGTTTGGTACTTCCGGGACAGGCCTATAATTCACCCCTCCACTTT	CASGLVLPGQAYNSPLHF	TRBV12-5	few	TRBJ1-6	TRBD1
TGTGCCAGCAGTTACGGGGCCCCCGGCACAGATACGCAGTATTTT	CASSYGAPGTDTQYF	TRBV6-6	NA	TRBJ2-3	NA
TGTGCCAGCAGTTACTCGCCAGGGGGTGGCTACACCTTC	CASSYSPGGGYTF	TRBV6-5	once	TRBJ1-2	TRBD1
TGTGCCACCAGCAGAGCTAGCGGCCTATACCAAGAGACCCAGTACTTC	CATSRASGLYQETQYF	TRBV15	few	TRBJ2-5	TRBD2
TGTGCCAGCAGCTTAAACGGGGATTTTGGAAACACCATATATTTT	CASSLNGDFGNTIYF	TRBV7-9	NA	TRBJ1-3	NA
TGTGCCAGCAGTGAAAAATCCGGGGTCGGGCCGGGACTGGGCACAGATACGCAGTATTTT	CASSEKSGVGPGLGTDTQYF	TRBV2	NA	TRBJ2-3	NA
TGCGCCAGCAGCTCGACAGGGGACACTGAAGCTTTCTTT	CASSSTGDTEAFF	TRBV5-1	NA	TRBJ1-1	TRBD1
TGTGCCAGCAGCTTAATCCCAACGAACACCGGGGAGCTGTTTTTT	CASSLIPTNTGELFF	TRBV7-9	NA	TRBJ2-2	NA
TGCGCCAGCAGCCAAGTAGGACAGGGGAACATTCAGTACTTC	CASSQVGQGNIQYF	TRBV4-1	NA	TRBJ2-4	TRBD1
TGTGCCAGCAGTGGGGGTACGGGGGGGAGGACAGATACGCAGTATTTT	CASSGGTGGRTDTQYF	TRBV2	few	TRBJ2-3	TRBD2
TGTGCCAGCAGTTACGCGGGGAGGGCCGAGCAGTACTTC	CASSYAGRAEQYF	TRBV6-6	NA	TRBJ2-7	TRBD2
TGTGCCAGCAGTGATCAAGAGTTTTATGAAAAACTGTTTTTT	CASSDQEFYEKLFF	TRBV6-1	NA	TRBJ1-4	NA
TGCGCCAGCAGCTTACAGGCAAGAGGCACAGATACGCAGTATTTT	CASSLQARGTDTQYF	TRBV5-1	NA	TRBJ2-3	NA
TGTGCCAGCAGTACCTCTGCGGGCGGGCGTGAGCAGTTCTTC	CASSTSAGGREQFF	TRBV28	NA	TRBJ2-1	NA
TGTGCCAGCAGTTACTCGGGAGGGACTTACTACGAGCAGTACTTC	CASSYSGGTYYEQYF	TRBV6-6	NA	TRBJ2-7	TRBD2
TGCGCCAGCAGCTTGGCCGTGAGTAGCGGGAGCGGATCCTACGAGCAGTACTTC	CASSLAVSSGSGSYEQYF	TRBV5-1	few	TRBJ2-7	TRBD2
TGTGCCAGCAGTGTTGACAGTAATGAAAAACTGTTTTTT	CASSVDSNEKLFF	TRBV27	few	TRBJ1-4	NA
TGTGCCAGCAGCTTTTCGCGGGGGGGCCACACCGGGGAGCTGTTTTTT	CASSFSRGGHTGELFF	TRBV5-6	NA	TRBJ2-2	TRBD2
TGTGCCAGCAGGCAGACAGCTAACTATGGCTACACCTTC	CASRQTANYGYTF	TRBV6-5	NA	TRBJ1-2	NA